One sample yielded the 7 T cell receptor beta chains listed below, sequenced in a study of blood T cell repertoires in COVID-19. Some clones are missing from TCRdb's copy, which holds only in-frame ones; the method was immunoSEQ multiplex PCR. The table records about 200,000 clones, roughly 81% of them present only once. Sequenced sample: peripheral blood. These receptors came from a woman aged 45-60 years with active or convalescent COVID-19.

This CDR3 reads CASSPGWNYGYTF. As DNA, the CDR3 is TGTGCCAGCAGCCCCGGGTGGAACTATGGCTACACCTTC. This chain uses TRBV5-4 with TRBJ1-2; D uncertain. Germline CDR1 is SGHNT and CDR2 is YYREEE (reference sequence). The CDR3 spans 13 residues. V lost 4 bases, J lost 2 bases, and 9 bases lay in between.

The chain has TRBV7-8 and TRBJ1-6, with no clear D. This CDR3 comprises 15 residues. Germline-derived CDR1 and CDR2 are SGHVS and FQNEAQ. With 1 base removed from V and 9 bases from J, the gap between germline ends came to 13 bases. CDR3 sequence: CASSLGGIPGSPLHF. The CDR3 coding sequence is TGTGCCAGCAGCTTAGGCGGGATACCGGGTTCACCCCTCCACTTT.

This clone was counted once. The V gene is TRBV6-1, the J gene TRBJ1-4; a weak D match, TRBD1 (6 bases). In germline, CDR1 is MNHNS, CDR2 SASEGT. Trimming removed 3 bases at V and 1 base at J, with 9 bases between. This CDR3 has 15 residues. The CDR3 coding sequence is TGTGCCAGCAGTGAGGGGGGGCGAACTAATGAAAAACTGTTTTTT. Protein product: CASSEGGRTNEKLFF.

This chain connects TRBV3-1 (or the pseudogene TRBV3-2) to TRBJ2-5; 10 nucleotides agree with TRBD2. The germline V gene encodes CDR1 LGHDT and CDR2 YNNKEL (reference sequence). Germline trimming cut 3 bases from V and 4 bases from J; bases unmatched to any gene: 8. There are 16 residues in the CDR3. CDR3: CASSHLGAGGGETQYF. The DNA for the CDR3 is TGTGCCAGCAGCCACTTAGGAGCGGGAGGGGGAGAGACCCAGTACTTC.

This clone turned up a few times. CDR3 DNA: TGTGCCAGCAGCGCTGCCGGGACAGGGGTTTCTCGGGGCTACACCTTC. It yields the protein CASSAAGTGVSRGYTF. The chain recombines TRBV9 with TRBJ1-2; 10 positions match TRBD1. J was trimmed by 8 bases and V by 3 bases; bases with no gene match: 13. This CDR3 comprises 16 residues. CDR1 is SGDLS and CDR2 is YYNGEE in the germline V gene.

J is TRBJ2-5 and V is TRBV9, with unresolved D. The V end was cut by 1 base, the J end by 3 bases, with 10 bases between. CDR3 length: 14 amino acids. Germline V gene data show CDR1 as SGDLS and CDR2 as YYNGEE. CDR3 region: CASSVLPSEETQYF. The DNA for the CDR3 is TGTGCCAGCAGCGTACTTCCCAGCGAAGAGACCCAGTACTTC.

In DNA, the CDR3 is TGTGCCAGCAGTTTCGGCACCGGGGAGCTGTTTTTT. Residues: CASSFGTGELFF. This chain links TRBV12-3 or TRBV12-4 with TRBJ2-2, with D uncertain. The CDR3 runs 12 residues. The V end was cut by 3 bases, the J end by 4 bases, with 3 bases between.